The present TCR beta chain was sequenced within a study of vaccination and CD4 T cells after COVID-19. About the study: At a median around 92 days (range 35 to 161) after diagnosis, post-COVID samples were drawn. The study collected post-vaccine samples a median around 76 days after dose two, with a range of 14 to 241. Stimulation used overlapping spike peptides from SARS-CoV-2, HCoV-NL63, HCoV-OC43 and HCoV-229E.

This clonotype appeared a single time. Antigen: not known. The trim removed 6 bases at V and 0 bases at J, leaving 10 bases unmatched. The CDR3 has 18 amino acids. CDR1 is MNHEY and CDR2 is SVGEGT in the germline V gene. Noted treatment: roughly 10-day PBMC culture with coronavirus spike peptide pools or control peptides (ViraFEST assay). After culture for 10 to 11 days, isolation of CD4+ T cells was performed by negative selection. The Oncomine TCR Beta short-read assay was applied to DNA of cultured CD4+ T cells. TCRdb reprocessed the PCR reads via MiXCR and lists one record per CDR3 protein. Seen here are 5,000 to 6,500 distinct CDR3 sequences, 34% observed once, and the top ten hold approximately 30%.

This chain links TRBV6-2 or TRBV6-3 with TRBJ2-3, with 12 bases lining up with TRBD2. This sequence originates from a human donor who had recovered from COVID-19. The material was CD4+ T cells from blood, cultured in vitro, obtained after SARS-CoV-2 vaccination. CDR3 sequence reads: CASSKTSGGPFSTDTQYF. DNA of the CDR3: TGTGCCAGCAGCAAGACTAGCGGGGGACCCTTTAGCACAGATACGCAGTATTTT.